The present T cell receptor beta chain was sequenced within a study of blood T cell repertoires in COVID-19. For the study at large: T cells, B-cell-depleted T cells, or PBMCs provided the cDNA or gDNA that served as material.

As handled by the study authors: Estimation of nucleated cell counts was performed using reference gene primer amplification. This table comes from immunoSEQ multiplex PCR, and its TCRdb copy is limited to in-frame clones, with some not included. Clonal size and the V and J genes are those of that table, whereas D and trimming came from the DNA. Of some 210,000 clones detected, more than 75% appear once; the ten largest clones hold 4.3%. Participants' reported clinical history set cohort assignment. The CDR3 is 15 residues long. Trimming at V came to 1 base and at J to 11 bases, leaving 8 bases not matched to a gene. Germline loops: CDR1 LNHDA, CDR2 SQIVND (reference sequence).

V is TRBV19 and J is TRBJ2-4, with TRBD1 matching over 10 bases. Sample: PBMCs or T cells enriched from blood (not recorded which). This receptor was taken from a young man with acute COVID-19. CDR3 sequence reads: CASSIGSGTGDFQYF. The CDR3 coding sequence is TGTGCCAGTAGTATAGGCAGCGGGACAGGGGACTTTCAGTACTTC.